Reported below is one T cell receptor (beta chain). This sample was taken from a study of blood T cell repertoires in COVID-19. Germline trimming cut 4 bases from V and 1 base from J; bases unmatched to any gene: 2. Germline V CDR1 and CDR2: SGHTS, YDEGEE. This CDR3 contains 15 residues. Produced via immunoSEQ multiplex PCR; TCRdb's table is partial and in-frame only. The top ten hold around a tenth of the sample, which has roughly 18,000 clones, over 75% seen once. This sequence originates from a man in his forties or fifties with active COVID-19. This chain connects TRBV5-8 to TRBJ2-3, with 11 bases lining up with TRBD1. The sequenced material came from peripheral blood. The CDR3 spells CASSVGQGGTDTQYF. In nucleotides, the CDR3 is TGTGCCAGCAGCGTGGGACAGGGGGGCACAGATACGCAGTATTTT.